This TCR beta chain originates from a study of T cell responses to AZD1222 COVID-19 vaccine. Study observations and caveats: Spike-specific TCR breadth and depth went up after people got two AZD1222 doses.

Generated by immunoSEQ multiplex PCR, the TCRdb table keeps only in-frame clones and is missing some. The table lists 200,000 or so clones, 85% to 90% of them singletons. Trimming left V 7 bases short and J 0 bases short, with 10 bases between. This CDR3 has 15 amino acids. From germline, CDR1 is SNHLY and CDR2 FYNNEI. Of note for this clone: Antigen specificity is unknown.

The chain carries TRBV2 and TRBJ1-6, with a tentative D call TRBD1 (5 bases). This clonotype was sampled from an adult in good health. The specimen comprised peripheral blood, sampled on day 0 of AZD1222 vaccination. The CDR3 coding sequence is TGTGCCAGCACCAGGGATAACTCCTATAATTCACCCCTCCACTTT. This encodes CASTRDNSYNSPLHF.